This TCR beta chain was retrieved from a study of beta chain features in type 1 diabetes. General study results and limits: Over-representation of high TCR-expressing cells was a possible consequence of cDNA sequencing. Type 1 diabetes patients had moderately but significantly shorter TCRB CDR3s in all four CD4+ subsets.

This clone has just a few counts. What it recognizes is unknown. The V gene's germline CDR1 is SEHNR and CDR2 FQNEAQ (reference sequence). V shed 6 bases and J shed 0 bases, with 8 bases lying between them. The CDR3 totals 13 residues. CD45RO/CCR7/CD25/CD127/CD95/CD27 separated CD4+ naive, central memory, regulatory and stem cell-like memory cells by sorting. Sequencing targeted expressed TCRB transcripts, as all isolated RNA had been reverse transcribed. Here immunoSEQ multiplex PCR was the method, and the copy in TCRdb shows in-frame clones only, minus some. Among some 350,000 clones listed, 9.5% to 10% were seen once.

The origin of this receptor is a man younger than 40 with type 1 diabetes. Sequenced: central memory CD4+ T cells from blood. This chain joins TRBV7-9 and TRBJ2-5; D may be TRBD1 (6 bases). The CDR3 region is CASRKGDQETQYF. Written as DNA, the CDR3 is TGTGCCAGCAGAAAGGGGGACCAAGAGACCCAGTACTTC.